The present entry profiles one TCR beta chain with its context. The V gene's germline CDR1 is SGHRS and CDR2 YFSETQ. The CDR3 contains 15 residues. Trimming pared 5 bases from V and 4 bases from J, leaving 16 bases between. These data originate in a study of blood T cell repertoires in COVID-19. Repertoires were generated with immunoSEQ multiplex PCR, while TCRdb's copy carries only in-frame clones and drops some. The table includes about 150,000 clones, about 86% detected once. The V gene is TRBV5-1, the J gene TRBJ2-1, with D possibly matching TRBD1 (7 bases). This sequence originates from a man aged 50 to 59 who had recovered from COVID-19. The sequenced sample was PBMCs or T cells enriched from blood (not recorded which). The CDR3 reads CASRLQGGTYNEQFF. The CDR3 DNA reads TGCGCCAGCAGACTTCAGGGGGGCACTTACAATGAGCAGTTCTTC.